This T cell receptor beta chain was captured by sequencing in a study of blood T cell repertoires in COVID-19. About the study: The study drew acute and convalescent COVID-19 samples from the United States, Italy and Spain. Sample material is recorded as cDNA or gDNA derived from T cells, B-cell-depleted T cells, or PBMCs.

In the original analysis: Reference gene primer amplification gave estimated nucleated cell counts. Repertoires were generated with immunoSEQ multiplex PCR, while TCRdb's copy carries only in-frame clones and drops some. V, J and clone size reflect that table, while D and trimming were determined from the DNA. The sample yields under 250,000 clones, approximately 91% seen once. In Seattle, patients joined the study during active infection and were tracked longitudinally. The V end was cut by 0 bases, the J end by 4 bases, with 16 bases between. This CDR3 is 16 amino acids long. Germline V gene lookup returns CDR1 ENHRY and CDR2 SYGVKD.

The chain recombines TRBV10-3 with TRBJ2-7; D possibly corresponds to TRBD1 (6 bases). The sequence derives from a man aged 50-59 years with COVID-19, enrolled during active disease. Specimen: peripheral blood. CDR3 coding DNA: TGTGCCATCAGTGAGTCGACAGGCCTGTTGCTGTACGAGCAGTACTTC. This codes for CAISESTGLLLYEQYF.